The 11 T cell receptor beta chains below all came from one sample that was sequenced in a study of read filtering for tumor transcriptome and immune sequencing. Molecular barcoded adaptors covering alpha/delta and beta/gamma chains were used on approximately 400 ng RNA. TCRdb re-derived calls from the reads in MiXCR, one entry per CDR3 protein. The sample shows under 150,000 distinct CDR3 sequences, about 13% of them seen only once. Input material: a population of CD138-negative cells sorted from bone marrow. The receptors stem from a donor aged 40 or over with multiple myeloma.

This clonotype was picked up many times. The chain carries TRBV29-1 and TRBJ1-6; D is unresolved. Germline-derived CDR1 and CDR2 are SQVTM and ANQGSEA. The ends were cut back, 5 bases at V and 0 bases at J, with 5 bases in the middle. The CDR3 is made up of 13 amino acids. The CDR3 DNA sequence: TGCAGCGTTCGTAGCTCCTATAATTCACCCCTCCACTTT. It specifies CSVRSSYNSPLHF. The full variable domain, rest sourced from reference TRBV29-1 and TRBJ1-6, is SAVISQKPSRDICQRGTSLTIQCQVDSQVTMMFWYRQQPGQSLTLIATANQGSEATYESGFVIDKFPISRPNLTFSTLTVSNMSPEDSSIYLCSVRSSYNSPLHFGNGTRLTVT.

This clonotype showed up just a few times. This chain joins TRBV7-9 and TRBJ2-7; D not certain. V lost 1 base and J lost 5, with 15 bases in between. CDR1 SEHNR and CDR2 FQNEAQ come from the germline V gene (reference sequence). This CDR3 is built from 15 residues. The CDR3 DNA reads TGTGCCAGCAGCTTAGTAGGTAGGCCCCCCAACGAGCAGTACTTC. This codes for CASSLVGRPPNEQYF.

The rearrangement uses TRBV7-8 and TRBJ2-1, with 9 bases aligning to TRBD2. V lost 1 base to trimming and J lost 8 bases; unmatched junction nucleotides: 3. Germline V CDR1 and CDR2: SGHVS, FQNEAQ. The CDR3 consists of 14 residues. The CDR3 is CASSLGVAGDEQFF. Here the CDR3 DNA reads TGTGCCAGCAGCTTAGGGGTAGCGGGAGATGAGCAGTTCTTC.

The table lists this clonotype with many counts. The chain couples TRBV27 to TRBJ2-1; tentative D call: TRBD2 (7 bases). The V gene's germline CDR1 is MNHEY and CDR2 SMNVEV (reference sequence). Trimming took off 6 bases at V and 2 bases at J, with 14 bases between the two ends. The length of the CDR3 is 15 residues. The CDR3 DNA follows: TGTGCCAGCAGCCTAAGGGAGGGGGCCTACAATGAGCAGTTCTTC. It translates to CASSLREGAYNEQFF.

This clonotype was picked up many times. The chain couples TRBV10-3 to TRBJ2-7; TRBD2 aligns across 13 bases. The V and J ends lost 8 bases and 5 bases, in that order; junction bases with no gene match: 6. In germline, CDR1 is ENHRY, CDR2 SYGVKD. The CDR3 is 14 amino acids. The CDR3 reads CAISGTSGIHEQYF. The CDR3 coding sequence is TGTGCCATCTCCGGGACTAGCGGGATTCACGAGCAGTACTTC.

This clonotype was detected many times. This chain connects TRBV4-3 to TRBJ2-7; no firm D call. The CDR3 contains 14 residues. The V end was cut by 0 bases, the J end by 2 bases, with 8 bases between. Germline assignment: CDR1 LGHNA and CDR2 YSLEER. The CDR3 DNA reads TGCGCCAGCAGCCAAGAACGCGTTGCCTACGAGCAGTACTTC. This encodes CASSQERVAYEQYF.

This clonotype was picked up a small number of times. The chain links TRBV12-3 or TRBV12-4 to TRBJ2-1, with D unresolved. This CDR3 contains 14 residues. Trimming pared 3 bases from V and 6 bases from J, leaving 12 bases between. The CDR3 sequence: CASSLVGWGNEQFF. The CDR3 nucleotides are TGTGCCAGCAGTTTGGTAGGGTGGGGCAATGAGCAGTTCTTC.

This clonotype has at least ten counts. The V and J genes are TRBV20-1 and TRBJ2-1; 11 bases match TRBD2. J lost 4 bases, V lost 6 bases, and 5 bases had no gene match. The germline V gene encodes CDR1 DFQATT and CDR2 SNEGSKA (reference sequence). The CDR3 spans 14 residues. The CDR3 nucleotides read TGCAGTGCAAAACTAGCGGGAGCATACAATGAGCAGTTCTTC. Residues: CSAKLAGAYNEQFF.

The rearrangement joins TRBV7-2 to TRBJ2-1; no clear D gene. V was cut by 1 base and J by 2 bases, with 9 bases left in between. CDR1 is SGHTA and CDR2 is FQGNSA in the germline V gene. The CDR3 consists of 15 residues. The DNA of the CDR3 is TGTGCCAGCAGCTTAGAAGCTCTTGCCTACAATGAGCAGTTCTTC. This gives the protein CASSLEALAYNEQFF.

With respect to this clonotype: A much more abundant neighbour one base away suggests this may be a read error. The rearrangement joins TRBV12-3 or TRBV12-4 to TRBJ2-1; D gene uncertain. This CDR3 is built from 10 residues. The CDR3 region is CASAENEQSF. The CDR3 DNA sequence: TGTGCCAGCGCGGAGAATGAGCAGTCCTTC.

The chain carries TRBV5-1 and TRBJ1-4, with D maybe TRBD1 (6 bases). This CDR3 has 15 amino acids. The germline CDR1 and CDR2 sequences are SGHRS and YFSETQ. Trimming shortened V by 3 bases and J by 0 bases, and 9 bases separated the two germline ends. As DNA, the CDR3 is TGCGCCAGCAGCTCGGGACACGCAACTAATGAAAAACTGTTTTTT. Translation gives CASSSGHATNEKLFF.